The 28 T cell receptor beta chains below all came from one sample that was sequenced in a study of control samples from healthy donors and cancer patients. Method: immunoSEQ multiplex PCR; TCRdb's copy keeps in-frame clones and lacks some. This sample has about 120,000 clones, with about 86% found just once. The sequenced material came from blood. The receptors were sampled from a young man in good health.

This rearrangement joins TRBV6-5 to TRBJ2-7, with D possibly being TRBD1 (6 bases). The V gene's germline CDR1 is MNHEY and CDR2 SVGAGI. This CDR3 is 15 amino acids long. V shed 4 bases and J shed 2 bases, with 15 bases lying between them. CDR3 loop: CASSWWRQGTYEQYF. The CDR3 DNA reads as TGTGCCAGCAGTTGGTGGCGCCAGGGGACCTACGAGCAGTACTTC.

This chain links TRBV11-2 with TRBJ2-1; tentative D call: TRBD2 (6 bases). V lost 1 base and J 9 bases, leaving 16 bases between the germline ends. CDR1 is SGHAT, CDR2 FQNNGV, per germline. The length of the CDR3 is 15 residues. The chain's CDR3 is CASSLGEAGLPEQFF. DNA of the CDR3: TGTGCCAGCAGCTTAGGGGAGGCGGGGTTGCCTGAGCAGTTCTTC.

The V gene is TRBV5-1, the J gene TRBJ2-1, with TRBD2 matching over 10 bases. J lost 6 bases, V lost 2 bases, and 8 bases had no gene match. The CDR3 sequence is 16 residues long. Germline assignment: CDR1 SGHRS and CDR2 YFSETQ. The CDR3 protein is CASSLGDSGGLNEQFF. CDR3 nucleotides: TGCGCCAGCAGCTTAGGAGATAGCGGGGGGCTCAATGAGCAGTTCTTC.

The count of this clone is one. This chain links TRBV5-5 with TRBJ2-1; D is perhaps TRBD2 (5 bases). The CDR3 is made up of 14 amino acids. Trimming removed 1 base from V and 9 bases from J, with 14 bases in between. Germline V lookup: CDR1 SGHKS, CDR2 YYEKEE (reference sequence). DNA of the CDR3: TGTGCCAGCAGCTTGTATGTTCCGGACTTTGAGCAGTTCTTC. Protein product: CASSLYVPDFEQFF.

Remarks on this clone: In the same sample, other DNA sequences code for this CDR3. The chain couples TRBV18 to TRBJ1-4; weak D call: TRBD1 (5 bases). From germline, CDR1 is KGHSH and CDR2 LQKENI. This CDR3 has 13 residues. Trimming cost V 3 bases and J 5 bases, with 7 bases left between them. CDR3 coding DNA: TGTGCCAGCTCACCTGACAGAAATGAAAAACTGTTTTTT. Translation gives CASSPDRNEKLFF.

The rearrangement uses TRBV12-3 or TRBV12-4 and TRBJ2-3; the D is unclear. CDR3 length: 12 amino acids. The ends were cut back, 8 bases at V and 6 bases at J, with 12 bases in the middle. CDR3 sequence reads: CASGSLRDTQYF. CDR3 nucleotides: TGTGCCAGCGGCTCCCTTCGGGATACGCAGTATTTT.

The chain carries TRBV18 and TRBJ1-5, with TRBD1 as a possible D gene (5 bases). The CDR3 runs to 14 residues. Germline-derived CDR1 and CDR2 are KGHSH and LQKENI. Between the trimmed V and J ends, which lost 3 bases and 5 bases, there was a span of 11 bases. For the CDR3, the DNA is TGTGCCAGCTCACCTCAGATGGGGGATCAGCCCCAGCATTTT. This codes for CASSPQMGDQPQHF.

A few counts support this clone. The V and J genes are TRBV6-1 and TRBJ2-3; perhaps D is TRBD1 or TRBD2 (6 bases each). CDR3 length: 16 residues. V lost 4 bases, J lost 8 bases, and 22 bases lay in between. The V gene's germline CDR1 is MNHNS and CDR2 SASEGT. The CDR3 reads CASSVDAGGAAGTQYF. The CDR3 coding sequence is TGTGCCAGCAGTGTTGATGCCGGGGGCGCGGCGGGTACGCAGTATTTT.

The V and J genes are TRBV11-3 and TRBJ2-3, with 7 positions matching TRBD1. The CDR3 totals 14 residues. J gave up 1 base and V 4 bases, and 2 bases lay outside the gene matches. Germline CDR1 and CDR2: SGHNT and YENEEA. The CDR3 DNA reads as TGTGCCAGCAGCTCCGGACAGGGCACAGATACGCAGTATTTT. The encoded protein is CASSSGQGTDTQYF.

This clone is a singleton in its sample. The V gene is TRBV7-2, the J gene TRBJ1-1; D remains unclear. This CDR3 is built from 15 residues. In germline, CDR1 is SGHTA, CDR2 FQGNSA. Trimming removed 7 bases from V and 4 bases from J, with 19 bases in between. For the CDR3, the DNA is TGTGCCAGCACCTTTGATAGGGTTGTCGGCACTGAAGCTTTCTTT. This codes for CASTFDRVVGTEAFF.

CDR3 coding DNA: TGTGCCAGCAGCTTCGGCCTCGACTATGGCTACACCTTC. This gives the protein CASSFGLDYGYTF. The chain is built from TRBV11-3 and TRBJ1-2; no reliable D call. Looked up from germline, CDR1 is SGHNT and CDR2 is YENEEA. Trimming removed 3 bases from V and 3 bases from J, with 8 bases in between. CDR3 length: 13 amino acids. Complete variable domain (other parts from reference TRBV11-3 and TRBJ1-2): EAGVVQSPRYKIIEKKQPVAFWCNPISGHNTLYWYLQNLGQGPELLIRYENEEAVDDSQLPKDRFSAERLKGVDSTLKIQPAELGDSAVYLCASSFGLDYGYTFGSGTRLTVV.

This sequence joins TRBV11-2 and TRBJ1-3; D not certain. Germline loops: CDR1 SGHAT, CDR2 FQNNGV. Trimming removed 5 bases from V and 0 bases from J, with 11 bases in between. The CDR3 consists of 15 residues. CDR3 amino acids: CASSPGMGSGNTIYF. The CDR3 DNA sequence: TGTGCCAGCAGCCCCGGGATGGGCTCTGGAAACACCATATATTTT.

The rearrangement joins TRBV5-8 to TRBJ1-5; no clear D. This CDR3 contains 14 residues. Trimming cost V 4 bases and J 0 bases, with 8 bases left between them. Germline CDR1 SGHTS, CDR2 YDEGEE. CDR3 region: CASSRPSSNQPQHF. The CDR3 DNA follows: TGTGCCAGCAGCCGCCCCTCTAGCAATCAGCCCCAGCATTTT.

This chain connects TRBV25-1 to TRBJ1-4, with 7 bases identical to TRBD1. The CDR3 consists of 14 residues. CDR1 and CDR2 from the germline V gene are MGHDK and SYGVNS. V lost 6 bases and J lost 4; bases outside the gene matches: 5. The CDR3 spells CASRDTGVNEKLFF. CDR3 DNA sequence: TGTGCCAGCAGGGATACAGGGGTTAATGAAAAACTGTTTTTT.

This clone has just one count. The chain employs TRBV28 and TRBJ1-2, with 9 positions matching TRBD1. The CDR3 is 15 amino acids. Germline V gene data show CDR1 as MDHEN and CDR2 as SYDVKM. V lost 4 bases and J lost 7; bases outside the gene matches: 10. The CDR3 DNA follows: TGTGCCAGCAGTTCGGGTCCCGGGACAGGGTTTGGCTACACCTTC. Translation: CASSSGPGTGFGYTF.

The V call is TRBV2, the J call TRBJ2-1, with D unresolved. The V gene lost 6 bases and the J gene lost 5 bases, with 11 bases spanning the gap. The CDR3 length is 13 residues. Germline V gene sequence: CDR1 SNHLY, CDR2 FYNNEI. The CDR3 loop reads CASRVERHNEQFF. CDR3 nucleotides: TGTGCCAGCAGGGTGGAGCGCCACAATGAGCAGTTCTTC.

The V gene is TRBV5-1, the J gene TRBJ1-1; 8 nucleotides agree with TRBD1. The CDR3 contains 13 residues. V gave up 0 bases and J gave up 6 bases; unmatched junction bases: 1. Per germline, CDR1 SGHRS and CDR2 YFSETQ. For the CDR3, the DNA is TGCGCCAGCAGCTTGGGACAGGGGTCTGAAGCTTTCTTT. It translates to CASSLGQGSEAFF.

The V and J genes are TRBV3-1 (or the pseudogene TRBV3-2) and TRBJ1-3; D call uncertain. The CDR3 extends over 14 amino acids. The V and J ends lost 2 bases and 2 bases respectively, with 7 bases between them. Germline V gene data show CDR1 as LGHDT and CDR2 as YNNKEL (reference sequence). The CDR3 bases are TGTGCCAGCAGCCAACCGGCTGCTGGAAACACCATATATTTT. This translates into CASSQPAAGNTIYF.

The rearrangement links TRBV5-6 to TRBJ2-7; D is undetermined. The CDR3 sequence is 15 residues long. Germline lookup yields CDR1 SGHDT and CDR2 YYEEEE. The V and J ends lost 3 bases and 0 bases respectively, with 13 bases between them. The CDR3 sequence: CASSSAEPFSYEQYF. The CDR3 DNA sequence: TGTGCCAGCAGCTCGGCAGAGCCCTTCTCCTACGAGCAGTACTTC.

The chain links TRBV3-1 (or the pseudogene TRBV3-2) to TRBJ2-7, with TRBD1 identical over 7 bases. The CDR3 sequence is 13 residues long. CDR1 and CDR2 from the germline V gene are LGHDT and YNNKEL (reference sequence). With V trimmed by 0 bases and J by 6 bases, 2 bases remained unmatched. The CDR3 here is CASSQDAGGEQYF. In DNA form, the CDR3 reads TGTGCCAGCAGCCAAGACGCAGGGGGCGAGCAGTACTTC.

The chain links TRBV11-3 to TRBJ2-1; weak D call: TRBD2 (5 bases). V lost 1 base, J lost 9 bases, and 10 bases lay in between. CDR3 length equals 13 residues. Germline CDR1 is SGHNT and CDR2 is YENEEA. DNA of the CDR3: TGTGCCAGCAGCTTAGGACCGGGGAGTGAGCAGTTCTTC. It yields the protein CASSLGPGSEQFF.

The chain employs TRBV28 and TRBJ1-1; D call uncertain. The V gene lost 3 bases and the J gene lost 8 bases, with 7 bases spanning the gap. Germline V gene lookup returns CDR1 MDHEN and CDR2 SYDVKM. The length of the CDR3 is 11 residues. CDR3 sequence reads: CASSLFAEAFF. The CDR3 DNA reads as TGTGCCAGCAGTTTGTTCGCCGAAGCTTTCTTT.

The chain combines TRBV24-1 with TRBJ2-5, with 10 positions matching TRBD2. Germline V gene lookup returns CDR1 KGHDR and CDR2 SFDVKD. V lost 4 bases to trimming and J lost 1 base; unmatched junction nucleotides: 11. CDR3 length: 18 residues. CDR3 amino acids: CATSDHKIAGGPQETQYF. DNA for the CDR3: TGTGCCACCAGTGACCATAAAATAGCGGGGGGTCCCCAAGAGACCCAGTACTTC.

The chain employs TRBV19 and TRBJ2-1; D is unclear. The V end was cut by 4 bases, the J end by 1 base, with 14 bases between. Germline V gene data show CDR1 as LNHDA and CDR2 as SQIVND (reference sequence). The CDR3 length is 16 residues. This CDR3 is CASSTWGRDSYNEQFF. For the CDR3, the DNA is TGTGCCAGTAGTACTTGGGGAAGGGATTCCTACAATGAGCAGTTCTTC. The whole variable domain, remainder taken from reference TRBV19 and TRBJ2-1, is DGGITQSPKYLFRKEGQNVTLSCEQNLNHDAMYWYRQDPGQGLRLIYYSQIVNDFQKGDIAEGYSVSREKKESFPLTVTSAQKNPTAFYLCASSTWGRDSYNEQFFGPGTRLTVL.

The chain couples TRBV20-1 to TRBJ2-3, with no clear D. This CDR3 contains 15 residues. V lost 3 bases, J lost 2 bases, and 15 bases lay in between. The germline V gene encodes CDR1 DFQATT and CDR2 SNEGSKA (reference sequence). The CDR3: CSASIDVGPTDTQYF. The CDR3 nucleotides are TGCAGTGCTAGTATAGACGTAGGGCCCACAGATACGCAGTATTTT.

The chain combines TRBV11-3 with TRBJ1-4; D is unresolved. In germline, CDR1 is SGHNT, CDR2 YENEEA. The CDR3 is 15 residues long. V was shortened by 5 bases and J by 8 bases, with 18 bases between the two germline ends. The CDR3 DNA follows: TGTGCCAGCAGCCTTAGTGGCCAGGTGGGAGAAAAACTGTTTTTT. This gives the protein CASSLSGQVGEKLFF.

The chain is built from TRBV30 and TRBJ1-2; D may be TRBD1 (5 bases). The CDR3 has 19 residues. V dropped 2 bases and J dropped 4 bases, with 29 bases sitting between them. CDR1 is GTSNPN and CDR2 is SVGIG in the germline V gene (reference sequence). The CDR3 loop is CAWSLTRTTEVRPSYGYTF. In DNA form, the CDR3 reads TGTGCCTGGAGTCTCACTCGGACGACAGAAGTTAGACCTTCCTATGGCTACACCTTC. Using reference TRBV30 and TRBJ1-2 for the parts outside the CDR3, the full variable domain is SQTIHQWPATLVQPVGSPLSLECTVEGTSNPNLYWYRQAAGRGLQLLFYSVGIGQISSEVPQNLSASRPQDRQFILSSKKLLLSDSGFYLCAWSLTRTTEVRPSYGYTFGSGTRLTVV.

The rearrangement links TRBV7-2 to TRBJ1-2; possibly TRBD1 for D (5 bases). Trimming removed 10 bases at V and 7 bases at J, with 19 bases between. This CDR3 is built from 13 residues. CDR1 is SGHTA and CDR2 is FQGNSA in the germline V gene. The CDR3 is CATRPGSGTGYTF. The CDR3 nucleotides read TGTGCCACCCGCCCCGGCAGCGGGACTGGCTACACCTTC.